Shown below are 16 T cell receptor beta chains from a single sample sequenced in a study of T cell responses to AZD1222 COVID-19 vaccine. Data came from immunoSEQ multiplex PCR; TCRdb stores just in-frame clones and leaves some out. Seen here are some 150,000 clones, roughly nine tenths observed once, and the top ten hold roughly 4.4%. The material sequenced was peripheral blood, taken on day 0 of MenACWY control vaccination. The receptor source for this set is an adult in good health.

The rearrangement uses TRBV19 and TRBJ1-3; possible D gene TRBD1, 5 bases. Germline V CDR1 and CDR2: LNHDA, SQIVND (reference sequence). Trimming took 9 bases from V and 2 from J, leaving 17 bases between them. The CDR3 covers 15 residues. The CDR3 loop is CASSPDRVTGNTIYF. The DNA of the CDR3 is TGTGCCAGCAGTCCCGACAGAGTCACTGGAAACACCATATATTTT.

This chain links TRBV6-5 with TRBJ1-1; 7 nucleotides agree with TRBD1. Germline V gene data show CDR1 as MNHEY and CDR2 as SVGAGI. The trim removed 5 bases at V and 1 base at J, leaving 4 bases unmatched. The CDR3 is made up of 14 amino acids. The CDR3 loop is CASSTRTGNTEAFF. CDR3 nucleotide sequence: TGTGCCAGCAGTACCCGGACAGGGAACACTGAAGCTTTCTTT.

This rearrangement joins TRBV15 to TRBJ2-1; D unclear. CDR1 LNHNV and CDR2 YYDKDF come from the germline V gene (reference sequence). This CDR3 is 15 amino acids long. Trimming took off 5 bases at V and 5 bases at J, with 16 bases between the two ends. The CDR3 coding sequence is TGTGCCACCAGCTACGGTATTATAGATGACAATGAGCAGTTCTTC. It is translated as CATSYGIIDDNEQFF.

This rearrangement joins TRBV30 to TRBJ1-5; tentatively, D is TRBD1 (5 bases). The CDR3 is 13 amino acids. V was trimmed by 5 bases and J by 8 bases, leaving 16 bases between them. Germline lookup yields CDR1 GTSNPN and CDR2 SVGIG (reference sequence). CDR3 coding DNA: TGTGCCTGGGCGGGGGGTCTGAAGGAGCCCCAGCATTTT. This encodes CAWAGGLKEPQHF.

The chain is built from TRBV16 and TRBJ2-7; TRBD1 matches 8 bases. This CDR3 comprises 14 residues. CDR1 KGHSY and CDR2 FQNENV come from the germline V gene. V was pared by 4 bases and J by 2 bases, with 4 bases of the junction left unmatched. The CDR3 sequence is CASSLGTGAYEQYF. The DNA for the CDR3 is TGTGCCAGCAGCCTCGGGACAGGAGCCTACGAGCAGTACTTC.

This clone appeared a single time. This chain connects TRBV6-5 to TRBJ2-4; 12 nucleotides match TRBD2. Trimming removed 8 bases from V and 0 bases from J; junction bases left unmatched: 2. In germline, CDR1 is MNHEY, CDR2 SVGAGI. CDR3 size: 15 residues. CDR3 region: CASLGLAGAKNIQYF. CDR3 sequence (DNA): TGTGCCAGCCTGGGACTAGCGGGAGCCAAAAACATTCAGTACTTC.

The gene calls are TRBV11-2 and TRBJ1-2, with a possible D match to TRBD1 (6 bases). Germline CDR1 reads SGHAT; CDR2 reads FQNNGV. Trimming shortened V by 0 bases and J by 4 bases, and 9 bases separated the two germline ends. CDR3 length: 14 amino acids. The CDR3 loop is CASSLDRGGYGYTF. In DNA, the CDR3 is TGTGCCAGCAGCTTAGACAGGGGAGGCTATGGCTACACCTTC.

This clone was seen once. The genes are TRBV6-5 and TRBJ2-7; maybe TRBD2 (6 bases). Germline V gene data show CDR1 as MNHEY and CDR2 as SVGAGI. This CDR3 is built from 13 residues. Trimming removed 6 bases at V and 4 bases at J, with 13 bases between. CDR3 sequence: CASSGRAVYEQYF. The CDR3 nucleotides are TGTGCCAGCAGCGGGAGAGCGGTGTACGAGCAGTACTTC.

This chain joins TRBV18 and TRBJ1-1; no reliable D call. Trimming took 2 bases from V and 0 from J, leaving 10 bases between them. Germline V gene sequence: CDR1 KGHSH, CDR2 LQKENI. The CDR3 spans 15 residues. CDR3 nucleotide sequence: TGTGCCAGCTCACCAGGGCACGGATTGAACACTGAAGCTTTCTTT. Protein sequence: CASSPGHGLNTEAFF.

The J gene is TRBJ1-3, the V gene TRBV7-2; 8 nucleotides match TRBD1. The CDR3 runs 15 residues. Germline CDR1 reads SGHTA; CDR2 reads FQGNSA. V trimming: 5 bases; J trimming: 4 bases; junction bases outside the gene matches: 7. CDR3 residues: CASSTRTGQGNTIYF. Written as DNA, the CDR3 is TGTGCCAGCAGCACAAGGACAGGGCAAGGAAACACCATATATTTT.

To note about this clone: Mismatch with germline at one junction end may stem from a read error. The chain uses TRBV5-6 and TRBJ1-1, with 9 bases identical to TRBD1. This CDR3 is 16 amino acids long. Germline V gene data show CDR1 as SGHDT and CDR2 as YYEEEE. The CDR3 DNA reads as TGTGCCAGCAGTTTGGGACAGGGCTGGAGGGACACTGAAGCTTTCTTT. Its translation: CASSLGQGWRDTEAFF.

The CDR3 protein is CASSIVARGAAYEQYF. The CDR3 bases are TGTGCCAGTAGTATAGTAGCCAGGGGGGCAGCCTACGAGCAGTACTTC. The chain is built from TRBV19 and TRBJ2-7; a weak D match, TRBD1 (7 bases). Germline lookup yields CDR1 LNHDA and CDR2 SQIVND (reference sequence). This CDR3 is built from 16 residues. V was pared by 1 base and J by 2 bases, with 15 bases between.

V gene TRBV29-1 combines with J gene TRBJ2-1; the match to TRBD2 covers 15 bases. J was trimmed by 7 bases and V by 6 bases; bases with no gene match: 4. Germline V gene data show CDR1 as SQVTM and CDR2 as ANQGSEA. This CDR3 is 14 amino acids long. The CDR3 loop reads CSVGLAGGINEQFF. The CDR3 DNA reads as TGCAGCGTCGGACTAGCGGGAGGGATAAATGAGCAGTTCTTC.

The rearrangement joins TRBV7-6 to TRBJ2-5; tentative D call: TRBD2 (5 bases). The germline V gene encodes CDR1 SGHVS and CDR2 FNYEAQ. V was cut by 4 bases and J by 2 bases, with 23 bases left in between. This CDR3 comprises 18 residues. Here the CDR3 DNA reads TGTGCCAGCAGCTATTGGGCCGGGGATCGGAGCGCACAAGAGACCCAGTACTTC. Amino acid sequence: CASSYWAGDRSAQETQYF.

V is TRBV7-3 and J is TRBJ1-1, with a possible D match to TRBD1 (6 bases). Trimming shortened V by 7 bases and J by 3 bases, and 15 bases separated the two germline ends. From germline, CDR1 is SGHTA and CDR2 FQGTGA. This CDR3 spans 14 amino acids. This CDR3 reads CASTPTGADTEAFF. CDR3 nucleotides: TGTGCCAGCACCCCGACAGGAGCTGACACTGAAGCTTTCTTT.

This clone was seen once. The chain is built from TRBV11-2 and TRBJ2-5; perhaps TRBD1 as D (5 bases). This CDR3 has 15 amino acids. The V end lost 7 bases, the J end lost 0 bases, and 15 bases lay between the germline ends. The germline gives CDR1 SGHAT, CDR2 FQNNGV. The CDR3: CASMRDSFYQETQYF. DNA of the CDR3: TGTGCCAGCATGCGCGACAGCTTCTACCAAGAGACCCAGTACTTC.